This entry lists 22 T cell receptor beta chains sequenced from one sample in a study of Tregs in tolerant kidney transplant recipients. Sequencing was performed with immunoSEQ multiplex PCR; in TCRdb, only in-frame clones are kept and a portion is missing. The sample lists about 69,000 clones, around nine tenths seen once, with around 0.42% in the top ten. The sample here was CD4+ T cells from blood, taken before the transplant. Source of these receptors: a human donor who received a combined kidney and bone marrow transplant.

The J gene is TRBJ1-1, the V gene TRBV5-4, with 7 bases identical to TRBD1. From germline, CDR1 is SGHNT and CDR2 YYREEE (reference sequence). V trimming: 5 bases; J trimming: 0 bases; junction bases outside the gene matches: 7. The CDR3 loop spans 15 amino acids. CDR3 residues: CASRIQGFMNTEAFF. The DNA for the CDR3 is TGTGCCAGCAGAATACAGGGGTTCATGAACACTGAAGCTTTCTTT.

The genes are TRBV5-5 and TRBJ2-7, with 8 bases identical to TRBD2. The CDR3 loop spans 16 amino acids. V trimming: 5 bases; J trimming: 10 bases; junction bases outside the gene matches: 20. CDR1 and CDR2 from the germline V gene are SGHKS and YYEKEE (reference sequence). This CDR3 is CASRRMAGTSNSPQYF. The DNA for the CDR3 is TGTGCCAGCAGGCGCATGGCCGGGACTAGTAATTCACCCCAGTACTTC.

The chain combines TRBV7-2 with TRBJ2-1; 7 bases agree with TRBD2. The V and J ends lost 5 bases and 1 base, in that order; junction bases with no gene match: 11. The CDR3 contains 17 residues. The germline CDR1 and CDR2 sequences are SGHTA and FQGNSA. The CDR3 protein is CASSQRTRDFSYNEQFF. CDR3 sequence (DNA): TGTGCCAGCAGCCAGAGGACTAGAGATTTTTCCTACAATGAGCAGTTCTTC. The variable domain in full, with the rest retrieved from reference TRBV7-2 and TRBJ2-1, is GAGVSQSPSNKVTEKGKDVELRCDPISGHTALYWYRQSLGQGLEFLIYFQGNSAPDKSGLPSDRFSAERTGGSVSTLTIQRTQQEDSAVYLCASSQRTRDFSYNEQFFGPGTRLTVL.

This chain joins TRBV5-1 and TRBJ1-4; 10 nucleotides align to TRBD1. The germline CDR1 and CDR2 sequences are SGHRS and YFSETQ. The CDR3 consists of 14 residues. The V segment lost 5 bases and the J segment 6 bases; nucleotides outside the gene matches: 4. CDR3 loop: CASRQGTGDEKLFF. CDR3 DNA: TGCGCCAGCAGGCAGGGGACAGGGGATGAAAAACTGTTTTTT.

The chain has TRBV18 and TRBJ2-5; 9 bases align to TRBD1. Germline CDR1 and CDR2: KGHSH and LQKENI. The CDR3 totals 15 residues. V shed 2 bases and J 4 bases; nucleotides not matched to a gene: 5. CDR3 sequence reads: CASSPGQGTPETQYF. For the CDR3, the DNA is TGTGCCAGCTCACCAGGACAGGGGACCCCAGAGACCCAGTACTTC.

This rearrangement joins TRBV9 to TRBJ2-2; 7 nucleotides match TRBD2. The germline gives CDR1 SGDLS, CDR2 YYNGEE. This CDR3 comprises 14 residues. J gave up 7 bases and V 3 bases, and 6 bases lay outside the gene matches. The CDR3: CASSAAGLVGELFF. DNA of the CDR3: TGTGCCAGCAGCGCGGCCGGACTAGTCGGGGAGCTGTTTTTT. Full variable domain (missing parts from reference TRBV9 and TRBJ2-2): DSGVTQTPKHLITATGQRVTLRCSPRSGDLSVYWYQQSLDQGLQFLIQYYNGEERAKGNILERFSAQQFPDLHSELNLSSLELGDSALYFCASSAAGLVGELFFGEGSRLTVL.

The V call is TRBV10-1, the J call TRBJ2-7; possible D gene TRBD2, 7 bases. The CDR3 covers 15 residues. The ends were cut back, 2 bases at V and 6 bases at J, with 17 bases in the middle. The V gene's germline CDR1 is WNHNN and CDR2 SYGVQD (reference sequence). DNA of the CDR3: TGCGCCAGCAGTGAGCCCGGCGAGGGGGGGGGCGAGCAGTACTTC. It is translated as CASSEPGEGGGEQYF.

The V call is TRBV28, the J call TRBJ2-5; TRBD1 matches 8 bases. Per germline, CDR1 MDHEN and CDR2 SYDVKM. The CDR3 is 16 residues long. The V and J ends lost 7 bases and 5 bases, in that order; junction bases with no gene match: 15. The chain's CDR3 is CASTPGGQGFLETQYF. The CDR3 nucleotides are TGTGCCAGCACCCCCGGAGGACAGGGTTTCCTTGAGACCCAGTACTTC.

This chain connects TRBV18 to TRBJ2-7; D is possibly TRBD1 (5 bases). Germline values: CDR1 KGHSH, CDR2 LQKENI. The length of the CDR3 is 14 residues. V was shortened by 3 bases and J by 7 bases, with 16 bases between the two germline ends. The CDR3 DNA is TGTGCCAGCTCACCGGTGACCCTACCAGGGGAGCAGTACTTC. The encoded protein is CASSPVTLPGEQYF.

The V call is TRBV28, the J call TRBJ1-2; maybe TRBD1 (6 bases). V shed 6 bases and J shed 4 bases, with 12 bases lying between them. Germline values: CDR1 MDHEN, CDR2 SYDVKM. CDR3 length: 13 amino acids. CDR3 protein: CASSGGGAYGYTF. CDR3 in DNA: TGTGCCAGCAGCGGCGGGGGCGCCTATGGCTACACCTTC.

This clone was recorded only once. CDR3 sequence reads: CASAARDGGITEAFF. DNA of the CDR3: TGTGCCAGCGCAGCCCGGGACGGAGGGATCACTGAAGCTTTCTTT. The V gene is TRBV28, the J gene TRBJ1-1; TRBD1 might be the D (5 bases). V was shortened by 8 bases and J by 4 bases, with 20 bases between the two germline ends. There are 15 residues in the CDR3. CDR1 and CDR2 from the germline V gene are MDHEN and SYDVKM.

In DNA form, the CDR3 reads TGTGCCAGCAGTAATAACAGGGCACCCTACGAGCAGTACTTC. Its protein product is CASSNNRAPYEQYF. The chain uses TRBV2 and TRBJ2-7, with D maybe TRBD1 (6 bases). V shed 5 bases and J shed 2 bases, with 13 bases lying between them. From germline, CDR1 is SNHLY and CDR2 FYNNEI. CDR3 length: 14 residues.

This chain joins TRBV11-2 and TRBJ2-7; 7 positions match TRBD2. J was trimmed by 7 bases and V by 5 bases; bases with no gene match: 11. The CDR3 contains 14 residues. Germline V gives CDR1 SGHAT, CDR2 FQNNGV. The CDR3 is CASSDSRLAEEQYF. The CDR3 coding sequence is TGTGCCAGCAGCGACTCTAGACTAGCCGAAGAGCAGTACTTC. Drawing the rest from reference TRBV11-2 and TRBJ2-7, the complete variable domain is EAGVAQSPRYKIIEKRQSVAFWCNPISGHATLYWYQQILGQGPKLLIQFQNNGVVDDSQLPKDRFSAERLKGVDSTLKIQPAKLEDSAVYLCASSDSRLAEEQYFGPGTRLTVT.

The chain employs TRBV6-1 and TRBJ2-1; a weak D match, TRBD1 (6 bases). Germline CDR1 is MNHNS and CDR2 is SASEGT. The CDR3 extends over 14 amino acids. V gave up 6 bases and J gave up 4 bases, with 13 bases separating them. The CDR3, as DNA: TGTGCCAGCAGCTTCGGGACACAATACAATGAGCAGTTCTTC. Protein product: CASSFGTQYNEQFF.

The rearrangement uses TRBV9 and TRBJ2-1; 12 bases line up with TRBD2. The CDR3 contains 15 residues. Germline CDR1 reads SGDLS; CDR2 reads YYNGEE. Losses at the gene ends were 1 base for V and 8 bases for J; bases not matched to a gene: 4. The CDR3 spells CASSVRLAGVYEQFF. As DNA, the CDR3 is TGTGCCAGCAGCGTAAGACTAGCGGGAGTCTATGAGCAGTTCTTC.

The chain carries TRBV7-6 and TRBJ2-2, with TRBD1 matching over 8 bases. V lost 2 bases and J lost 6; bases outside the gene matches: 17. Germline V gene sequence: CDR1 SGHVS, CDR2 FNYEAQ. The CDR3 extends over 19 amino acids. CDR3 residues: CASSLFSGPGQGRAGELFF. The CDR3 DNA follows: TGTGCCAGCAGCTTATTTTCGGGACCCGGACAGGGTAGAGCCGGGGAGCTGTTTTTT.

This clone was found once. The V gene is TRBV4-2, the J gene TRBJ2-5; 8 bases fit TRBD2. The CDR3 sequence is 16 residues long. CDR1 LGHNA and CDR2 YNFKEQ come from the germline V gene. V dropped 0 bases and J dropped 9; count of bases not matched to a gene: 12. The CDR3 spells CASSQDLAGGGTAQYF. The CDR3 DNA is TGTGCCAGCAGCCAAGACCTAGCGGGTGGGGGTACGGCCCAGTACTTC.

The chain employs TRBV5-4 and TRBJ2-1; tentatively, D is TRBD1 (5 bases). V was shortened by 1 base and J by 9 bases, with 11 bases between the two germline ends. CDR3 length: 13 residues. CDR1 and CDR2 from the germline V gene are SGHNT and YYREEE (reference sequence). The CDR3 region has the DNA TGTGCCAGCAGCTTGAACAGGCCGGGTGAGCAGTTCTTC. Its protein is CASSLNRPGEQFF.

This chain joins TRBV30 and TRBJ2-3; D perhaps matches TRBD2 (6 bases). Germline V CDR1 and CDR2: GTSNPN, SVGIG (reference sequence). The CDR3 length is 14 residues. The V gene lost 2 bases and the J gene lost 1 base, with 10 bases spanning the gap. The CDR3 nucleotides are TGTGCCTGGAGTAGGAAGCGGGGCACAGATACGCAGTATTTT. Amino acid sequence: CAWSRKRGTDTQYF.

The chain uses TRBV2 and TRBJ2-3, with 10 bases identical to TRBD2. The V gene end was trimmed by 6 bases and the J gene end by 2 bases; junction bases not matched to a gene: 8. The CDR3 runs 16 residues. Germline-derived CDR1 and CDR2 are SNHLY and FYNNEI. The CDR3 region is CASRRTSGAATDTQYF. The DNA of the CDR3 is TGTGCCAGCAGGAGGACTAGCGGAGCGGCCACAGATACGCAGTATTTT.

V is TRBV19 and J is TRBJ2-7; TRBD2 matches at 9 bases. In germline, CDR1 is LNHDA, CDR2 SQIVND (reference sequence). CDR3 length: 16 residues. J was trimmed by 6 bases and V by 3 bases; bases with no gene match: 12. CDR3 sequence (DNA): TGTGCCAGTAGTATGACGATCGCGGGAGGGGCATCCGAGCAGTACTTC. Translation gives CASSMTIAGGASEQYF. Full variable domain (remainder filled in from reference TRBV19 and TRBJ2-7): DGGITQSPKYLFRKEGQNVTLSCEQNLNHDAMYWYRQDPGQGLRLIYYSQIVNDFQKGDIAEGYSVSREKKESFPLTVTSAQKNPTAFYLCASSMTIAGGASEQYFGPGTRLTVT.

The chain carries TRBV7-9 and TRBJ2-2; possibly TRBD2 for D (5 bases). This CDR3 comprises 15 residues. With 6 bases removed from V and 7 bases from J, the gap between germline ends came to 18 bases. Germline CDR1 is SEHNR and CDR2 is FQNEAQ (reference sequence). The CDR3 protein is CASSSGLAEHGELFF. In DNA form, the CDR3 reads TGTGCCAGCAGTAGTGGCCTAGCAGAACACGGGGAGCTGTTTTTT.